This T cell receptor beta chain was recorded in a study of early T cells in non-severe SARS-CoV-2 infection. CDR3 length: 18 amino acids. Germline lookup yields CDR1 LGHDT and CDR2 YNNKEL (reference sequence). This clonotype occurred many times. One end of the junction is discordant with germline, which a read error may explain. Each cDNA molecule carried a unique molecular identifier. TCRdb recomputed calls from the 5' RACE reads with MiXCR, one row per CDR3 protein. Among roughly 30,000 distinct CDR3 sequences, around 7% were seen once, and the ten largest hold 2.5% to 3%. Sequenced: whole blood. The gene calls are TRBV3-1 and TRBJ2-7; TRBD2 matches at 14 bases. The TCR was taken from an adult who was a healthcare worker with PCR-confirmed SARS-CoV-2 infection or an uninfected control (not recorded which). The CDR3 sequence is CASSQDSGLAGVSHEQYF. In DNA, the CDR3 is TGTGCCAGCAGCCAGGATTCGGGACTAGCGGGAGTCTCCCACGAGCAGTACTTC.